The T cell receptor (beta chain) under discussion was sequenced for a study of memory CD4+ T cells and cytomegalovirus serostatus. The table came from immunoSEQ multiplex PCR; TCRdb's copy has only in-frame clones and leaves some out. The sample includes some 50,000 clones, 77% seen only once; the top ten take 0.61%. The CDR3 is made up of 13 amino acids. Trimming shortened V by 0 bases and J by 8 bases, and 9 bases separated the two germline ends. Germline V gene data show CDR1 as SGHNT and CDR2 as YENEEA. The sort gate was single viable CD3+CD4+CD8-CD45RO+ cells for memory CD4+ T cells. Donors' CMV status reflects serum IgG against pp150, pp28, p38, p52. Total CD4+ T cells were enriched by CD4 positive selection. On this clone itself: The antigen remains unidentified.

Broader study findings: CD4+ memory repertoires contained about 40% of the roughly 150 reported CMV TCRbeta sequences.

The clonotype was recovered from an adult in good health and CMV-seronegative. The chain couples TRBV11-3 to TRBJ2-3; D is unresolved. Sequenced material: memory CD4+ T cells from blood. CDR3 region: CASSLDSKSTQYF. The DNA for the CDR3 is TGTGCCAGCAGCTTAGATTCCAAGAGTACGCAGTATTTT.